This TCR beta chain originates from a study of cytomegalovirus exposure and HLA in healthy donors (TCRdb year 2017). For context, the study as a whole: An earlier analysis of roughly 500 of the donors reported about 290 Gb of sequence data and approximately 110 million unique TCR beta sequences from some 180 million T cells. The number of donors typed differed by locus, with roughly 620-630 for A, B, C, DRB1 and DQB1, more than 500 for DQA1, 600 to 610 for DPA1, and some 450 for DPB1. In addition to the first cohort of approximately 670 subjects, a separate validation cohort of over 90 different subjects was used. In a later analysis, previously published TCR beta repertoires from several hundred donors were re-analyzed and high-resolution HLA genotyping was added so that TCR occurrence patterns could be studied. All discovery cohort repertoires had been generated on a single sequencing platform. Both class I and class II loci were covered by HLA typing, at four-digit resolution. Rather than using new phenotypic data, the later analysis identified candidate immune exposures from TCR beta sequences and from how often those sequences occurred across donors. In an earlier analysis of a few hundred of the donors, high-throughput TCR beta sequencing was used to judge whether each TCR beta V gene segment behaved as functional or pseudogenic. The aim of the study was to test whether cataloging public T cell receptors could identify signatures of past pathogen exposure. High-throughput TCR immunosequencing, statistical association of individual TCRs with disease status, and machine learning were combined to predict cytomegalovirus infection status. Roughly five DR-DQ haplotypes were treated as single units for association and clustering because of strong linkage in the cohort. Donor age, sex, ethnicity and CMV serostatus were collected together with the repertoire data. Across 398 genotyped donors of the cohort, an average of about 240,000 unique TCR beta nucleotide sequences per donor were sequenced, and around 20% of those sequences were non-productive. A later genetic analysis took genome-wide SNP genotypes for 398 of the 666 donors and used that subset as a discovery cohort. An early release that covered around 590 HLA-typed donors contained 300 to 350 gigabases of sequencing data and 65 million to 100 million unique TCR sequences. Of the roughly 400 genotyped donors, around 81% fell in the genetic ancestry cluster associated with self-reported Caucasian donors. The T cell repertoires of several hundred subjects were profiled by immunosequencing and related to cytomegalovirus serostatus.

Details on this clone: What this receptor recognizes is not known. Per-base quality was not reported, and no clone a single base away is much larger than it.

Study-level results and caveats: In a later analysis, several top co-occurrence clusters were reported to appear linked to parvovirus B19, influenza, CMV and Epstein-Barr virus. According to the authors, the approach could potentially be generalized to other disease states and immunological phenotypes. According to a later analysis, most CMV-associated TCR beta chains appeared to be HLA-restricted, and the HLA associations seemed to be driven largely by CMV exposure. Most TCR sequences were observed very rarely across donors, whereas some public TCRs were present in many individuals. A cluster of highly shared sequence variants was judged likely to be a technical artifact of the sequencing pipeline. Because HLA typing was missing for some donors at each locus, association tests included only the typed subset. A total of 164 TCR beta chains were listed by the study as associated with cytomegalovirus. Correlated functional status among segregating V segments might reflect linkage disequilibrium, but an unknown experimental factor could not be ruled out. Only TCR beta chains were sequenced in this cohort, and the absence of alpha or paired-chain data limited detectable features. Broadly in line with IMGT annotations, most TCR beta V segments showed up in productive rearrangements about 90% or about 30% of the time in an earlier analysis of around 600 of the donors. A later analysis found that HLA-associated TCR beta chains were more clonally expanded and had lower generation probabilities than equally common non-associated chains. A later analysis found that TCR association rates varied across HLA loci, with DRB1 alleles showing the most associated TCRs and HLA-C alleles the fewest. Three of the identified cytomegalovirus-associated TCR beta chains were confirmed in vitro to be specific for cytomegalovirus antigens. Because the 87-base-pair reads could not distinguish some IMGT-functional V segments, including TRBV6-2 and TRBV6-3, those segments were excluded. When HLA alleles, especially DR and DQ, strongly co-occurred, TCR associations were difficult to assign to individual alleles. Cytomegalovirus status was reported to be diagnosed by the classifier with high specificity and sensitivity in both the original and validation cohorts. Because counts were too low, 15 to 20 rarely observed V segments, including chromosome 9 orphons, were excluded from the earlier analysis of about 500 of the donors. The presence/absence analyses assumed that sequencing depth was roughly uniform across donors, and that assumption may not be true. In a later genetic analysis, a missense DCLRE1C variant was associated with V-gene and J-gene trimming of TCR beta chains, and the association was replicated in an independent cohort. In a later genetic analysis, fewer N-insertions in productive TCRs were reported among donors in an Asian-associated ancestry cluster than the approximately 710-donor mean. A further reported finding was that TCR beta sequences accurately predicted the HLA-A and HLA-B alleles for most subjects in the first cohort. The only immune exposure information available for the cohort was CMV serostatus. Specific HLA alleles were associated with some 15,000 TCR beta sequences at a false discovery rate of 0.05 in a later analysis.

The cohort was made up of 500 to 850 healthy bone marrow donors. All cohort members were sampled while nominally healthy, although unrecorded immune exposures were likely present. The donor was CMV seronegative and was included in the group of a few hundred seronegative cohort members. Every donor gave a peripheral blood sample, and the peripheral blood mononuclear cells from that sample were used for TCR beta sequencing. Genomic DNA was extracted from the blood cell samples with the Qiagen DNeasy Blood Extraction Kit. Receptor amplification or capture employed the immunoSEQ multiplex PCR assay. The multiplex PCR relied on a mix of 60 forward primers for TCR Vbeta segments and 13 reverse primers for TCR Jbeta segments. The CDR3 region of rearranged TCR beta genes was amplified from genomic DNA with a multiplex PCR assay. The Illumina HiSeq System was used to sequence the amplified TCR beta libraries as 87-base-pair reads. As for how the authors treated the data: A later analysis tallied roughly 78 million unique TCR beta chains across the approximately 670 repertoires, and about 12 million of those chains were shared by two or more donors. To remove PCR and sequencing errors, raw reads were error-corrected and collapsed into unique sequences using a nearest-neighbor algorithm that merged closely related sequences. To assign V, D and J gene segments, CDR3 sequences were aligned to IMGT reference sequences. For a sequence to be retained, a match of at least six nucleotides to both a V gene segment and a J gene segment was required. A rearrangement counted as productive if the CDR3 had no stop codons and remained in frame with V and J, and every other rearrangement counted as non-productive. CDR3 was defined by IMGT convention, running from the second conserved V-encoded cysteine to the conserved J-encoded phenylalanine. The earlier analysis of about 610 of the donors excluded sequences that lacked an unambiguous match to a single V gene segment. An earlier analysis of 500 to 700 of the donors classified V segments as functional when productive rearrangements were above 56.7% and as segregating when the standard deviation between donors was above 5%. A statistical classification framework was developed to diagnose cytomegalovirus status using the catalog of TCR beta chain sequences. A later analysis assigned V and J genes by comparing TCR nucleotide sequences with IMGT/GENE-DB human TR gene sequences. Using the TCRdist pipeline, a later analysis assigned CDR3 sequences along with most-parsimonious VDJ recombination scenarios. In a later analysis, each TCR beta chain was defined by its CDR3 amino acid sequence together with its V-gene family, and reads without a unique V-gene family were excluded. In a later analysis, 550 to 650 highly shared, low-generation-probability nucleotide sequences were removed to address suspected cross-contamination and a sequencing artifact. In a later analysis, a clonal expansion index was calculated for each public chain from normalized within-repertoire ranks of inferred template counts. In a later analysis, generation probabilities were computed with a VDJ recombination model fitted to out-of-frame rearrangements, and the resulting probabilities were checked against IGoR. In a later analysis, hypergeometric tests were used to score TCR-TCR, TCR-HLA and TCR-CMV co-occurrence, with a repertoire-size bias correction applied to TCR pairs. To estimate false discovery rates, a later analysis permuted the HLA or CMV assignments 20 times. A later analysis grouped co-occurring TCRs with DBSCAN, adding TCRdist sequence similarity when clustering within HLA-allele-positive subsets. Co-occurrence clustering excluded repertoires with fewer than 30,000 or more than 120,000 public chains, plus five with anomalous nucleotide sharing. What TCRdb holds here is the immuneACCESS table cut down to in-frame rearrangements. Part of the clones is not present; checked against another copy, under half of the missing clones reflect an unresolved V gene, and the others are unexplained. Clone size and V and J calls were adopted from that table, with D and trimming inferred from the DNA. The sample table lists about 160,000 clones, 84% of them with a count of one. The ten largest clones represent roughly 0.38% of the sample.

The CDR3 starts with the cysteine, ends with the phenylalanine, and has 14 residues. Kept here is only the CDR3 DNA, which spans 42 bases and is read in frame from base 1. The CDR1 and CDR2 encoded by the germline V gene (reference sequence) are MNHEY and SMNVEV. Trimming takes 8 bases from V and 3 bases from J, and the germline ends sit 16 bases apart. This chain joins TRBV27 to TRBJ1-1; the D gene assignment is ambiguous. Sample: PBMCs. This sequence was found in a boy under 10 years old in good health and CMV-seronegative. The DNA is TGTGCCAGCCGGATGAGTGCTCGGGACACTGAAGCTTTCTTT. Translated, it gives CASRMSARDTEAFF.